This paragraph reports one T cell receptor beta chain. No antigen is known for it. These data originate in a study of metastatic and nonmetastatic thyroid tumors. Study at large: Repertoire data that came from the blood and tumor or nodule tissue of malignant and benign thyroid patients were compared.

General study findings and limits: It was reportedly found that TCR beta diversity was significantly higher in malignant thyroid tumors than in benign nodules, a difference seen in both blood and tumor samples.

Authors' data handling: Clinicopathological groups differed in CDR3, with these differences serving to build a distant-metastasis classifier for papillary thyroid cancer. TCRdb ran MiXCR on the PCR reads. The V and J calls, along with clone size, are taken from TCRdb and not from the paper's own processing. Of approximately 40,000 clones in the sample, roughly 11% were seen once. No treatment had been given to any patient before thyroid surgery. In germline, CDR1 is SGHDT, CDR2 YYEEEE. J gave up 4 bases and V 1 base, and 4 bases lay outside the gene matches. The CDR3 extends over 15 amino acids. The specimen was blood. The rearrangement uses TRBV5-6 and TRBJ2-2; the match to TRBD2 covers 7 bases. This TCR came from a female donor with papillary thyroid cancer or a benign thyroid nodule (not recorded which). Some clones in this sample may be carry-over from other donors' samples. CDR3 coding DNA: TGTGCCAGCAGCTTGTTTCTAGCGGCCACCGGGGAGCTGTTTTTT. This sequence encodes CASSLFLAATGELFF.